These 6 T cell receptor beta chains originate from one sample sequenced in a study of blood T cells in healthy people across ages. The authors ran a second PCR of about 7 to 12 cycles using a sample-barcoded 5' primer and a J-beta primer mix. MiXCR, run by TCRdb on the 5' RACE reads, gives a single entry per CDR3 protein. The table shows fewer than 650,000 distinct CDR3 sequences, with around a quarter occurring only once. A further study also used this sample, focusing on T cells of mothers and their children.

Sequenced: blood. These receptor sequences come from a boy aged 2 to 9 in good health.

The chain carries TRBV9 and TRBJ2-3, with D hard to call. V lost 4 bases to trimming and J lost 6 bases, with 15 bases between them. Germline values: CDR1 SGDLS, CDR2 YYNGEE. The CDR3 totals 14 residues. CDR3 loop: CASSLPGLGDTQYF. Here the CDR3 DNA reads TGTGCCAGCAGCCTTCCAGGTTTGGGGGATACGCAGTATTTT. The whole variable domain, remainder taken from reference TRBV9 and TRBJ2-3, is DSGVTQTPKHLITATGQRVTLRCSPRSGDLSVYWYQQSLDQGLQFLIQYYNGEERAKGNILERFSAQQFPDLHSELNLSSLELGDSALYFCASSLPGLGDTQYFGPGTRLTVL.

This clonotype was counted only a few times. The chain carries TRBV10-3 and TRBJ1-1, with D unclear. V was clipped by 11 bases and J by 1 base, with 8 bases between them. Germline V gene data show CDR1 as ENHRY and CDR2 as SYGVKD. The CDR3 runs 11 residues. Here the CDR3 DNA reads TGTGCCGCCGGGCAGAACACTGAAGCTTTCTTT. It codes for CAAGQNTEAFF.

This clonotype turned up a few times. The chain combines TRBV11-1 with TRBJ2-7, with 11 bases that match TRBD2. This CDR3 region has 14 residues. V dropped 5 bases and J dropped 3; count of bases not matched to a gene: 3. The V gene's germline CDR1 is SGHAT and CDR2 FQDESV (reference sequence). The CDR3 coding sequence is TGTGCCAGCAGCAGTAGCGGGAGGGGCTACGAGCAGTACTTC. Protein: CASSSSGRGYEQYF.

This clonotype turned up a few times. The V call is TRBV10-3, the J call TRBJ2-1; perhaps D is TRBD1 or TRBD2 (5 bases each). The CDR3 contains 13 residues. The V end lost 2 bases, the J end lost 8 bases, and 10 bases lay between the germline ends. Germline CDR1 reads ENHRY; CDR2 reads SYGVKD. The CDR3 loop reads CAISEVRGDEQFF. CDR3 coding DNA: TGTGCCATCAGTGAGGTTAGAGGGGATGAGCAGTTCTTC.

This clonotype was seen more than once but under ten times. The J gene is TRBJ2-5, the V gene TRBV7-2, with a possible D match to TRBD2 (6 bases). This CDR3 is 16 amino acids long. The V and J ends lost 5 bases and 5 bases respectively, with 21 bases between them. Germline lookup yields CDR1 SGHTA and CDR2 FQGNSA. CDR3 region: CASSNGRTSRGETQYF. The CDR3 DNA reads as TGTGCCAGCAGCAACGGACGGACCTCACGGGGGGAGACCCAGTACTTC. Using reference TRBV7-2 and TRBJ2-5 for the parts outside the CDR3, the full variable domain is GAGVSQSPSNKVTEKGKDVELRCDPISGHTALYWYRQSLGQGLEFLIYFQGNSAPDKSGLPSDRFSAERTGGSVSTLTIQRTQQEDSAVYLCASSNGRTSRGETQYFGPGTRLLVL.

This clonotype has more than one count but fewer than ten. This chain uses TRBV7-6 with TRBJ1-2, with TRBD1 identical over 7 bases. CDR3 length: 16 residues. The ends lost 0 bases at V and 2 bases at J; junction bases unmatched: 6. The germline V gene has CDR1 SGHVS and CDR2 FNYEAQ. CDR3: CASSLAPGQSNYGYTF. The CDR3 DNA reads TGTGCCAGCAGCTTAGCACCGGGACAGTCGAACTATGGCTACACCTTC.